Described below is a single T cell receptor (beta chain) sequence and its context. TCR alpha and TCR beta cDNA libraries with sample barcodes and UMIs came from 5'RACE using constant-segment primers. Each CDR3 protein is one row after TCRdb ran MiXCR on the 5' RACE reads. Found here are 250,000 to 400,000 distinct CDR3 sequences, roughly an eighth of them singletons; the top ten hold about 21%. Germline lookup yields CDR1 SGHNT and CDR2 YENEEA. This CDR3 has 16 amino acids. With 5 bases removed from V and 0 bases from J, the gap between germline ends came to 13 bases. The data stem from a study of T-cell memory formation after mild COVID-19.

The sample was PBMCs or a T cell subset sorted from them (not recorded which). The rearrangement uses TRBV11-3 and TRBJ2-2, with D possibly TRBD2 on 5 matching bases. The clonotype comes from a man aged 18 to 30 who had mild COVID-19 (a few samples of this study predate the infection). Cell type and time point are not known. The CDR3 bases are TGTGCCAGCAGCCCCGGACTGACCGCGAACACCGGGGAGCTGTTTTTT. It encodes CASSPGLTANTGELFF.